Included here is one T cell receptor (beta chain) sequence, with context. Its antigen remains unknown. Produced via immunoSEQ multiplex PCR; TCRdb's table is partial and in-frame only. The sample holds under 45,000 clones, around 90% seen once. This sample is part of a study of T cell clonotyping in hematopoietic cell transplantation. Losses at the gene ends were 4 bases for V and 4 bases for J; bases not matched to a gene: 5. CDR3 length equals 14 residues. Germline V lookup: CDR1 LNHNV, CDR2 YYDKDF (reference sequence). Study-level results: Recipient TCR diversity dropped after transplant; expanded clonotypes rose from day 30 to 180. Few recipient clonotypes overlapped donors; over 97% were de novo at given depth. Higher Inverse Simpson Index values in graft donor and pretransplant recipient predicted broader posttransplant TCR diversity. Cells were unsorted, so CD4 and CD8 contributions were not separated.

The chain carries TRBV15 and TRBJ2-3; 7 bases line up with TRBD1. Specimen: peripheral blood mononuclear cells. This receptor was identified in a woman in her forties in good health. Some clones in this sample may be carry-over from other donors' samples. CDR3 region: CATSMRQGPDTQYF. CDR3 DNA: TGTGCCACCAGCATGCGACAGGGTCCAGATACGCAGTATTTT.